Listed here are 9 T cell receptor beta chains from one sample, sequenced in a study of cytomegalovirus exposure and HLA in healthy donors. The PCR contained 60 Vbeta and 13 Jbeta primers. Repertoires were generated with immunoSEQ multiplex PCR, while TCRdb's copy carries only in-frame clones and drops some. The sample consists of over 200,000 clones, 82% of them appearing once. The material sequenced was PBMCs. These receptors all come from a woman in her thirties or forties in good health and CMV-seropositive.

The CDR3 coding sequence is TGTGCCAGCAGCTTGTGGACAGGGGGCCCGAACGAGCAGTACTTC. Translation gives CASSLWTGGPNEQYF. V and J are TRBV5-4 and TRBJ2-7; 11 bases match TRBD1. J gave up 5 bases and V 1 base, and 5 bases lay outside the gene matches. The CDR3 is 15 amino acids. From germline, CDR1 is SGHNT and CDR2 YYREEE (reference sequence).

The J gene is TRBJ1-2, the V gene TRBV5-1; D remains unclear. V was shortened by 5 bases and J by 5 bases, with 10 bases between the two germline ends. This CDR3 spans 12 amino acids. Germline loops: CDR1 SGHRS, CDR2 YFSETQ. As DNA, the CDR3 is TGCGCCAGCAGGGCGGAGGAATATGGCTACACCTTC. Translating gives CASRAEEYGYTF.

This rearrangement joins TRBV15 to TRBJ2-1; TRBD2 matches at 8 bases. V lost 1 base, J lost 6 bases, and 5 bases stayed unmatched. Germline V lookup: CDR1 LNHNV, CDR2 YYDKDF (reference sequence). CDR3 size: 15 residues. The CDR3 coding sequence is TGTGCCACCAGCAGAGCGGGAGGGCCTGCCAATGAGCAGTTCTTC. Encoded protein: CATSRAGGPANEQFF.

The genes are TRBV5-1 and TRBJ1-1; D not resolved. V lost 2 bases and J 5 bases, leaving 13 bases between the germline ends. The CDR3 extends over 14 amino acids. The V gene's germline CDR1 is SGHRS and CDR2 YFSETQ. CDR3 amino acids: CASSLDTGGTEAFF. The CDR3 DNA reads as TGCGCCAGCAGCTTAGACACGGGAGGGACTGAAGCTTTCTTT.

The chain carries TRBV7-2 and TRBJ2-1, with unresolved D. V dropped 3 bases and J dropped 7 bases, with 7 bases sitting between them. The V gene's germline CDR1 is SGHTA and CDR2 FQGNSA. CDR3 length: 12 amino acids. The chain's CDR3 is CASSFNRNEQFF. The CDR3 region has the DNA TGTGCCAGCAGCTTCAACAGAAATGAGCAGTTCTTC. The complete variable domain, with remaining parts taken from reference TRBV7-2 and TRBJ2-1, reads GAGVSQSPSNKVTEKGKDVELRCDPISGHTALYWYRQSLGQGLEFLIYFQGNSAPDKSGLPSDRFSAERTGGSVSTLTIQRTQQEDSAVYLCASSFNRNEQFFGPGTRLTVL.

The chain is built from TRBV7-8 and TRBJ2-1, with a possible D match to TRBD1 (6 bases). Germline V gives CDR1 SGHVS, CDR2 FQNEAQ. CDR3 size: 15 residues. V was clipped by 0 bases and J by 4 bases, with 10 bases between them. Here the CDR3 DNA reads TGTGCCAGCAGCTTAGCGACAGGCTTTTACAATGAGCAGTTCTTC. As protein: CASSLATGFYNEQFF.

This clone was seen once. The rearrangement joins TRBV7-7 to TRBJ2-7; 9 nucleotides agree with TRBD1. Per the germline V gene, CDR1 is SSHAT and CDR2 is FNYEAQ (reference sequence). CDR3 length equals 14 residues. The junction had 4 bases not matched to a gene; V was cut back by 5 bases and J by 2 bases. CDR3 protein: CASSPGTGTYEQYF. CDR3 bases: TGTGCCAGCAGCCCCGGGACAGGGACCTACGAGCAGTACTTC.

The chain carries TRBV9 and TRBJ2-5; 9 nucleotides line up with TRBD2. Germline V CDR1 and CDR2: SGDLS, YYNGEE. J gave up 4 bases and V 3 bases, and 7 bases lay outside the gene matches. The CDR3 loop spans 15 amino acids. The CDR3 DNA is TGTGCCAGCAGCGCGACTAGCGGACATGGAGAGACCCAGTACTTC. Protein product: CASSATSGHGETQYF.

This chain connects TRBV7-8 to TRBJ2-5, with 7 bases that match TRBD1. Germline values: CDR1 SGHVS, CDR2 FQNEAQ. The CDR3 has 15 residues. The V and J ends lost 5 bases and 3 bases, in that order; junction bases with no gene match: 9. CDR3 sequence reads: CASSPPPGQKETQYF. Here the CDR3 DNA reads TGTGCCAGCAGCCCTCCCCCGGGACAGAAAGAGACCCAGTACTTC.